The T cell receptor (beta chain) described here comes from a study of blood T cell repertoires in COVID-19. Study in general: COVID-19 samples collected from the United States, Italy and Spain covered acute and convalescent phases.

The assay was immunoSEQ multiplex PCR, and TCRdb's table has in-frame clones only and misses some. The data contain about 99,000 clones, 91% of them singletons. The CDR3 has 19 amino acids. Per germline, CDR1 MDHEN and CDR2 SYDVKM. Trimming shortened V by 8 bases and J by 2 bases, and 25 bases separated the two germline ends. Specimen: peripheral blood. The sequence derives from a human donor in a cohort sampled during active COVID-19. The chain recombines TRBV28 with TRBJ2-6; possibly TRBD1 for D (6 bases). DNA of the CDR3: TGTGCCAGCGGTCTACAACAGGGAATAAGATCCGCTGGGGCCAACGTCCTGACTTTC. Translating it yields CASGLQQGIRSAGANVLTF. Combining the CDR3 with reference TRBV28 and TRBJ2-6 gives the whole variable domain DVKVTQSSRYLVKRTGEKVFLECVQDMDHENMFWYRQDPGLGLRLIYFSYDVKMKEKGDIPEGYSVSREKKERFSLILESASTNQTSMYLCASGLQQGIRSAGANVLTFGAGSRLTVL.